This entry is about one TCR beta chain. Its antigen is unknown. Base-call qualities are not available, and no considerably larger clone is one nucleotide away. The entry originates in a study of T cell repertoires in ileal Crohn's disease (dated by TCRdb to about 2019). Study-level background: Median disease duration was around eight years, and roughly a third of patients were identified as active smokers at the time of surgery. Surgery was performed for a complication in all patients, with stricturing disease in roughly 61% and penetrating disease in approximately 40%. Endoscopic postoperative recurrence was defined as a Rutgeerts score above i0. Neoterminal ileum biopsies obtained at postoperative colonoscopy were designated as M6 samples. The TCR repertoire was analysed in about 50 patients with Crohn's disease drawn from a prospective multicentre cohort. Roughly half of the patients were given postoperative therapy, with 11 to 12 receiving thiopurines and 15 to 20 receiving anti-TNF agents. A total of roughly 170 mucosal samples from some 60 patients were sequenced, with samples obtained at several locations on the surgical specimen and at postoperative endoscopy. Running in parallel with the study was a multicentre cohort set up to find predictors of early endoscopic recurrence following ileocolonic resection.

The CDR3 measures 15 amino acids from cysteine to phenylalanine. The only DNA kept is the CDR3, 45 bases in frame from the first base. CDR1 LGHNT and CDR2 FRNRAP were looked up in the germline V gene. V is reduced by 0 bases and J by 2 bases, leaving a spacing of 10 bases between them. In light of the paper, this sample's time point label describes: neoterminal ileum biopsy at postoperative endoscopy, about 6 months after surgery. Adults with ileal or ileocolonic Crohn's disease and an indication for ileocolonic resection were eligible for inclusion. Whole ileal mucosal biopsies were kept frozen at -80 degrees C prior to DNA extraction. Genomic DNA was extracted from frozen whole biopsies using a TRizol-based method and was quantified with a NanoDrop 2000 spectrophotometer. For commercial TCRB immunosequencing, approximately 500 nanograms of biopsy DNA were submitted for each sample. CDR3 regions were amplified from genomic DNA by Adaptive Biotechnology using a two-step, amplification bias-controlled multiplex PCR. Primers for every V and J gene segment were used in the first PCR, and barcodes and Illumina adapters were added in the second PCR. An Illumina instrument was used to sequence the CDR3 libraries. In the authors' own workflow: Analysis combined the vendor-provided pipelines with custom analysis of raw data in R/Bioconductor under R version 3.3.0. Clonality, ranging from 0 to 1, was calculated as the inverse of the normalised Shannon entropy of all productive clones. High-frequency clones were defined as the share of the repertoire occupied by the top 100 clones, with only clones passing a 95% confidence test being retained. The Simpson index measured repertoire diversity, and the Morisita-Horn index measured overlap between samples. What TCRdb holds here is the immuneACCESS table cut down to in-frame rearrangements. Part of the clones is not present; checked against another copy, under half of the missing clones reflect an unresolved V gene, and the others are unexplained. V and J calls and clone size are as listed in that table; D and trimming were resolved from the DNA. The sample includes some 10,000 clones, with about 80% observed a single time. The biggest ten clones account for approximately 15% of the sample.

What the authors observed across the whole study: Postoperative endoscopy was performed at varying times within the first year after surgery, with a median delay of roughly seven months. Sorted CD8 T cells carried more high-frequency clones than CD4 T cells, suggesting mucosal expansions were mainly CD8. Only a subgroup of patients, of unstated size, had mucosal CD4 and CD8 T cells sorted and sequenced. Higher percentages of high-frequency clones at the time of surgery were linked to endoscopic recurrence, and every patient with clonality above 26.8% (18/57) had recurrence. A significantly higher proportion of clonal expansions was observed in active smokers at surgery than in non-smokers (approximately 28% vs 17%, p=0.02).

Recombination joined TRBV12-5 with TRBJ1-2, with the D gene too uncertain to name. The clonotype originates from an adult with Crohn's disease. The material sequenced was ileal tissue. This receptor has the CDR3 CASGLVWTGNYGYTF. The sequenced DNA is TGTGCTAGTGGTTTGGTCTGGACGGGGAACTATGGCTACACCTTC.